This is a list of T cell receptor beta chains from one sample in a study of tumor-infiltrating lymphocytes in primary liver carcinoma. One entry per CDR3 protein, called by TCRdb with MiXCR from the multiplex PCR reads. The table records 300,000 to 400,000 distinct CDR3 sequences, about 61% of them present only once. Sequencing was done on a sample of peripheral blood. The receptors originated from a man aged 35-49 years with primary liver carcinoma and hepatitis B virus infection. The CDR3 runs from the conserved cysteine through the conserved F or W. A D gene is named only where the DNA matches it firmly. Size tells how often a clone was seen (once, few, many) or the class of an expanded clone, and some rows leave it out.

j_call: TRBJ2-7; d_call: .; v_call: TRBV5-1; clone_size: .; cdr3_nt: TGCGCCAGCAGCTTGTTGTCAGGGAGGTCCTACGAGCAGTACTTC; cdr3_aa: CASSLLSGRSYEQYF
j_call: TRBJ2-2; d_call: TRBD2; v_call: TRBV4-1; clone_size: once; cdr3_nt: TGCACCAGCAGCAGGGCAGGGACTAGCGGGAGTTCGAACACCGGGGAGCTGTTTTTT; cdr3_aa: CTSSRAGTSGSSNTGELFF
j_call: TRBJ1-5; d_call: .; v_call: TRBV5-6; clone_size: once; cdr3_nt: TGTGCCAGCAGCTTGGGGGCACAGCCCCGGCATTTT; cdr3_aa: CASSLGAQPRHF
j_call: TRBJ2-5; d_call: TRBD1; v_call: TRBV12-3/TRBV12-4; clone_size: many; cdr3_nt: TGTGCCAGCAGTGTAGGACAGGGAATCGGGACCCAGTACTTC; cdr3_aa: CASSVGQGIGTQYF
j_call: TRBJ2-6; d_call: .; v_call: TRBV11-2; clone_size: many; cdr3_nt: TGTGCCAGCAGCCCGGGGACGATCGACGCTTCTGGGGCCAACGTCCTGGCTTTC; cdr3_aa: CASSPGTIDASGANVLAF
j_call: TRBJ2-7; d_call: TRBD1; v_call: TRBV11-2; clone_size: .; cdr3_nt: TGTGTCAACAGCTTAACAACAGGGGTCGCCTACGAGCAGTACTTC; cdr3_aa: CVNSLTTGVAYEQYF
j_call: TRBJ2-5; d_call: TRBD2; v_call: TRBV6-1; clone_size: .; cdr3_nt: TGTGCCAGCAGCGGGGCTAGCGGGGCGAGTTTCGAGACCCAGTACTTC; cdr3_aa: CASSGASGASFETQYF
j_call: TRBJ2-1; d_call: .; v_call: TRBV12-3/TRBV12-4; clone_size: .; cdr3_nt: TGTGCCAGCAGTCCCCCCGGGGATGATCAGTTCTTC; cdr3_aa: CASSPPGDDQFF
j_call: TRBJ2-7; d_call: TRBD2; v_call: TRBV7-9; clone_size: .; cdr3_nt: TGTGCCAGCAGCTCCGGACTAGGTTCATCTGAGCAGTACTTC; cdr3_aa: CASSSGLGSSEQYF
j_call: TRBJ2-1; d_call: .; v_call: TRBV11-1; clone_size: .; cdr3_nt: TGTGCCAACAGCTTGGACAGGGAGGGCAATGGGCAGTTCTTC; cdr3_aa: CANSLDREGNGQFF
j_call: TRBJ2-3; d_call: .; v_call: TRBV4-2; clone_size: many; cdr3_nt: TGTGCCAGCAGCCAAGATCCTAGCTTGGGGGATACGCAGTATTTT; cdr3_aa: CASSQDPSLGDTQYF
j_call: TRBJ1-2; d_call: .; v_call: TRBV30; clone_size: many; cdr3_nt: TGTGCCTGGAGTCGCAGCGGGGATGGCTATGGCTACACCTTC; cdr3_aa: CAWSRSGDGYGYTF
j_call: TRBJ2-1; d_call: .; v_call: TRBV7-9; clone_size: .; cdr3_nt: TGTGCCAGCAGCGCCCAAAGTGAGCAGTTCTTC; cdr3_aa: CASSAQSEQFF
j_call: TRBJ2-2; d_call: TRBD2; v_call: TRBV4-1; clone_size: .; cdr3_nt: TGCGCCAGTAGCCTAAAAATCGGGGGACTAGCGGAATCTACCGGGGAGCTGTTCTTT; cdr3_aa: CASSLKIGGLAESTGELFF
j_call: TRBJ1-5; d_call: .; v_call: TRBV12-3/TRBV12-4; clone_size: many; cdr3_nt: TGTGCCAGCAGTCGACAGCAGGGTCAGCCCCAGCATTTT; cdr3_aa: CASSRQQGQPQHF
j_call: TRBJ1-1; d_call: .; v_call: TRBV9; clone_size: few; cdr3_nt: TGTGCCAGCAGCGAAGGGGGGGACACTGAAGCTTTCTTT; cdr3_aa: CASSEGGDTEAFF
j_call: TRBJ2-1; d_call: .; v_call: TRBV6-4; clone_size: .; cdr3_nt: TGTGCCAGCAGAGACCGTGCCTACAATGAGCAGATCTTC; cdr3_aa: CASRDRAYNEQIF
j_call: TRBJ2-3; d_call: TRBD2; v_call: TRBV6-5; clone_size: many; cdr3_nt: TGTGCCAGCAGTTTACTAGCGGGAGAGACAGATACGCAGTATTTT; cdr3_aa: CASSLLAGETDTQYF
j_call: TRBJ1-5; d_call: .; v_call: TRBV11-2; clone_size: .; cdr3_nt: TGTGCCAGCAGCCAAAGGGTCCCAGATTCCGGGGGCAATCAGCCCCAGCATTTT; cdr3_aa: CASSQRVPDSGGNQPQHF
j_call: TRBJ1-5; d_call: .; v_call: TRBV7-8; clone_size: .; cdr3_nt: TGTACCAGCAGCCCCATGTCGGGGGGCCAGCAACCCCAGCATTTT; cdr3_aa: CTSSPMSGGQQPQHF
j_call: TRBJ2-5; d_call: .; v_call: TRBV11-2; clone_size: .; cdr3_nt: TGTGCCAGCACCGTTAGCTGGATAAGAGAGACCCAATACTTC; cdr3_aa: CASTVSWIRETQYF
j_call: TRBJ1-1; d_call: .; v_call: TRBV7-9; clone_size: .; cdr3_nt: TGTGCCAGCAGCTTGCGGAGGTCGAACACTGAAGCTTTCTTT; cdr3_aa: CASSLRRSNTEAFF